Listed here is a single T cell receptor (beta chain). Its specificity is not known. These data originate in a study of cytomegalovirus exposure and HLA in healthy donors. J was trimmed by 0 bases and V by 1 base; bases with no gene match: 9. The CDR3 is 18 amino acids. Germline CDR1 is SGHRS and CDR2 is YFSETQ. Findings and caveats of the study: The later analysis indicated that the majority of CMV-associated TCR beta chains appeared HLA-restricted. Most likely, a cluster of highly shared sequence variants arose as a sequencing artifact. In the analysis, some V segments, TRBV6-2 and TRBV6-3 included, were excluded as indistinguishable.

Amplification used 60 Vbeta primers and 13 Jbeta primers. Assay used: immunoSEQ multiplex PCR; TCRdb lists only in-frame clones, some missing. The table counts 90,000 to 130,000 clones; 3.7% lies in the top ten. Donors counted as nominally healthy when sampled, yet unrecorded immune exposures were likely. Sample: PBMCs. The TCR sequence derives from a man younger than 40 in good health and CMV-seronegative. The rearrangement joins TRBV5-1 to TRBJ2-1; TRBD2 agrees at 8 bases. The CDR3 DNA follows: TGCGCCAGCAGCTTGAGGGGACTAGACCTAAGCTCCTACAATGAGCAGTTCTTC. Protein: CASSLRGLDLSSYNEQFF.